These 8 T cell receptor beta chains were sequenced from one sample in a study of identical twins. TCRdb recomputed calls from the 5' RACE reads with MiXCR, one row per CDR3 protein. This table holds some 710,000 distinct CDR3 sequences, roughly 6% found once. Specimen: naive T cells sorted from blood. All receptors derive from a man younger than 35 in good health.

This clonotype has a count of ten or more. The chain carries TRBV27 and TRBJ2-2; D gene unclear. Germline CDR1 and CDR2: MNHEY and SMNVEV (reference sequence). The CDR3 totals 13 residues. The V and J ends lost 1 base and 6 bases respectively, with 6 bases between them. The CDR3 DNA sequence: TGTGCCAGCAGTTTATATGGGCCCGGGGAGCTGTTTTTT. Its protein product is CASSLYGPGELFF.

This clonotype was detected many times. The V and J genes are TRBV6-2 or TRBV6-3 and TRBJ2-2, with a tentative D call TRBD2 (6 bases). The CDR3 is 15 residues long. V dropped 2 bases and J dropped 6 bases, with 13 bases sitting between them. The germline gives CDR1 MNHEY, CDR2 SVGEGT. The CDR3 here is CASSYGLLASGELFF. The CDR3 DNA is TGTGCCAGCAGTTACGGTTTACTAGCCTCCGGGGAGCTGTTTTTT.

This clonotype was seen at least ten times. This chain links TRBV7-2 with TRBJ2-2; D might be TRBD1 (6 bases). Trimming pared 5 bases from V and 3 bases from J, leaving 13 bases between. Germline V CDR1 and CDR2: SGHTA, FQGNSA. The CDR3 sequence is 15 residues long. The CDR3 region has the DNA TGTGCCAGCAGCGAAAGGGGGAAAGACACCGGGGAGCTGTTTTTT. It is translated as CASSERGKDTGELFF.

The chain employs TRBV30 and TRBJ2-2, with 7 bases aligning to TRBD1. This CDR3 comprises 13 residues. Germline loops: CDR1 GTSNPN, CDR2 SVGIG (reference sequence). The V segment lost 5 bases and the J segment 4 bases; nucleotides outside the gene matches: 4. Written as DNA, the CDR3 is TGTGCCTGGTCGACAGGGATCACCGGGGAGCTGTTTTTT. This encodes CAWSTGITGELFF.

The table lists this clonotype with a few counts. The rearrangement uses TRBV18 and TRBJ2-7, with D perhaps TRBD2 (6 bases). The V gene's germline CDR1 is KGHSH and CDR2 LQKENI. The CDR3 runs 14 residues. V lost 6 bases and J lost 1, with 13 bases in between. CDR3 sequence (DNA): TGTGCCAGCTCGAGGGGAGGCAGGTCCTACGAGCAGTACGTC. It translates to CASSRGGRSYEQYV.

The sample holds many counts of this clonotype. This chain connects TRBV11-2 to TRBJ1-5; D may be TRBD1 (6 bases). V was clipped by 3 bases and J by 0 bases, with 6 bases between them. Germline V lookup: CDR1 SGHAT, CDR2 FQNNGV. The CDR3 runs to 14 residues. CDR3 amino acids: CASSLDSSNQPQHF. The CDR3 coding sequence is TGTGCCAGCAGCTTGGACAGTAGCAATCAGCCCCAGCATTTT.

The table lists this clonotype with many counts. The chain has TRBV12-3 or TRBV12-4 and TRBJ2-1, with D perhaps matching TRBD1 (7 bases). The CDR3 runs to 16 residues. Trimming stripped 6 bases from V and 8 bases from J, with 23 bases between. The CDR3 DNA reads TGTGCCAGCAGACGAAGACGGGCAGGGGGGACGGATGAGCAGTTCTTC. This gives the protein CASRRRRAGGTDEQFF.

This clonotype was recorded at least ten times. The chain is built from TRBV24-1 and TRBJ2-1; weak D call: TRBD1 (7 bases). The CDR3 is 17 residues long. The germline CDR1 and CDR2 sequences are KGHDR and SFDVKD. The V and J ends lost 0 bases and 9 bases respectively, with 20 bases between them. As DNA, the CDR3 is TGTGCCACCAGTGATTTGTGCCTGGGACAGAGGGAGGTTGAGCAGTTCTTC. Protein: CATSDLCLGQREVEQFF.